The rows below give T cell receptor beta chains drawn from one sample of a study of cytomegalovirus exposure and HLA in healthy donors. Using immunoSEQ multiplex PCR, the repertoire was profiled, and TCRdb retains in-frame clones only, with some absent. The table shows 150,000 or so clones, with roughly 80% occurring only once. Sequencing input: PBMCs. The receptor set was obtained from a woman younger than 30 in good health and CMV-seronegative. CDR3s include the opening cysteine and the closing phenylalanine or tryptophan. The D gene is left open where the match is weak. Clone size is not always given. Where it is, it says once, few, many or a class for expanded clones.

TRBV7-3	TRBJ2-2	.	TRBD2	CASSLNVGGRELFF	TGTGCCAGCAGCTTAAATGTGGGAGGGCGGGAGCTGTTTTTT
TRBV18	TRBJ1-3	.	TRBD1	CASLTGTGNTIYF	TGTGCCAGCTTGACAGGGACTGGAAACACCATATATTTT
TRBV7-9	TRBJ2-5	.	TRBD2	CASSSGTSGTQETQYF	TGTGCCAGCAGCTCCGGGACTAGCGGGACTCAAGAGACCCAGTACTTC
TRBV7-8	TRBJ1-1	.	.	CASSLEGRGVGTEAFF	TGTGCCAGCAGCTTAGAAGGCCGGGGGGTAGGGACTGAAGCTTTCTTT
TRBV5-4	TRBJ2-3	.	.	CASSVPAGDTQYF	TGTGCCAGCAGCGTACCCGCGGGAGATACGCAGTATTTT
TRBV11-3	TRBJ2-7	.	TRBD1	CASSLETWGQGVGYEQYF	TGTGCCAGCAGCTTAGAAACTTGGGGACAGGGGGTTGGCTACGAGCAGTACTTC
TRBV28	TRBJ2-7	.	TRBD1	CASIRTGSPYEQYF	TGTGCCAGCATACGGACAGGGTCTCCCTACGAGCAGTACTTC
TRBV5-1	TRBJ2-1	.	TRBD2	CASSMSSGRSTYNEQFF	TGCGCCAGCAGTATGTCAAGCGGGAGGTCCACCTACAATGAGCAGTTCTTC
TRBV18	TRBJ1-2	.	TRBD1	CASSAPGTDYGYTF	TGTGCCAGCTCAGCCCCCGGGACAGACTATGGCTACACCTTC
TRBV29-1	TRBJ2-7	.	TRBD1	CSVKQTGVVDEQYF	TGCAGCGTTAAACAAACAGGGGTCGTCGACGAGCAGTACTTC
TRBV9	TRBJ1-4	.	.	CASSVGGSVSEKLFF	TGTGCCAGCAGCGTAGGAGGCAGCGTCAGTGAAAAACTGTTTTTT
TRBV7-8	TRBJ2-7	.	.	CASSLDPSAYEQYF	TGTGCCAGCAGCTTAGACCCTAGCGCCTACGAGCAGTACTTC
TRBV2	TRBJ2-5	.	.	CASRYTGLETQYF	TGTGCCAGCAGGTACACGGGACTCGAGACCCAGTACTTC
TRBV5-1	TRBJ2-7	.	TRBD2	CASSPEGGTSGLYEQYF	TGCGCCAGCAGCCCGGAGGGGGGGACTAGCGGACTCTACGAGCAGTACTTC
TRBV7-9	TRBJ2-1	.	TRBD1	CASSSWTGGSYNEQFF	TGTGCCAGCAGCTCCTGGACAGGGGGGTCCTACAATGAGCAGTTCTTC
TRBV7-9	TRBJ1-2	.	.	CASGEGGTNYGYTF	TGTGCCAGCGGCGAAGGGGGAACTAACTATGGCTACACCTTC
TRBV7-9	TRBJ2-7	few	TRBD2	CASSVGTSGTYEQYF	TGTGCCAGCAGCGTCGGGACTAGCGGTACCTACGAGCAGTACTTC
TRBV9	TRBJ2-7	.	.	CASSVRRGSLNF	TGTGCCAGCAGCGTAAGGCGCGGTAGCCTAAACTTC
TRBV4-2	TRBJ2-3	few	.	CASSTDSNSLGDTQYF	TGTGCCAGCTCAACGGACTCGAACTCTTTAGGTGATACGCAGTATTTT
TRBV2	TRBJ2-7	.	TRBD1	CASAGTGDYEQYF	TGTGCCAGTGCCGGGACAGGGGACTACGAGCAGTACTTC
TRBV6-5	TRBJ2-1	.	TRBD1	CASRSAQGSYNEQFF	TGTGCCAGCCGATCAGCACAGGGGTCCTACAATGAGCAGTTCTTC
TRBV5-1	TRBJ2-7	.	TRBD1	CASSLGDRAYEQYF	TGCGCCAGCAGCTTGGGGGACAGGGCCTACGAGCAGTACTTC
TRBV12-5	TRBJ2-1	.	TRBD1	CASGPGQGYNEQFF	TGTGCTAGTGGTCCAGGACAGGGCTACAATGAGCAGTTCTTC